The 16 T cell receptor beta chains presented below share a single source sample, sequenced in a study of blood T cell repertoires in COVID-19. Generated by immunoSEQ multiplex PCR, the TCRdb table keeps only in-frame clones and is missing some. The table includes roughly 70,000 clones, around 79% detected once. Sequenced material: peripheral blood. Receptor source: a man aged 60 to 69 with acute or convalescent COVID-19.

The genes are TRBV2 and TRBJ1-5; 9 positions agree with TRBD1. V was clipped by 6 bases and J by 6 bases; unmatched bases: 12. This CDR3 comprises 16 residues. Germline CDR1 and CDR2: SNHLY and FYNNEI. The CDR3 spells CASRRTGETKGQPQHF. The CDR3 bases are TGTGCCAGCAGGCGGACAGGGGAGACGAAGGGTCAGCCCCAGCATTTT.

The chain carries TRBV30 and TRBJ2-7; TRBD1 matches 8 bases. V trimming: 3 bases; J trimming: 6 bases; junction bases outside the gene matches: 4. Germline CDR1 reads GTSNPN; CDR2 reads SVGIG (reference sequence). The CDR3 consists of 12 residues. The chain's CDR3 is CAWSGQGVEQYF. DNA of the CDR3: TGTGCCTGGAGCGGACAGGGTGTCGAGCAGTACTTC.

V and J are TRBV4-1 and TRBJ2-1; D is undetermined. V lost 0 bases and J 5 bases, leaving 5 bases between the germline ends. CDR3 length: 13 residues. CDR1 and CDR2 from the germline V gene are MGHRA and YSYEKL. This CDR3 is CASSQELDNEQFF. DNA for the CDR3: TGCGCCAGCAGCCAAGAACTGGACAATGAGCAGTTCTTC.

This clone was seen more than once but under ten times. The DNA for the CDR3 is TGTGCCTGGGGACCCGACAGGGGCAGTTCCATATATTTT. This encodes CAWGPDRGSSIYF. The chain couples TRBV30 to TRBJ1-3; 8 nucleotides align to TRBD1. The CDR3 loop spans 13 amino acids. Germline CDR1 and CDR2: GTSNPN and SVGIG (reference sequence). The V segment lost 5 bases and the J segment 11 bases; nucleotides outside the gene matches: 11.

In its sample, this clone was seen once. The chain couples TRBV9 to TRBJ2-1, with 7 bases aligning to TRBD1. The CDR3 extends over 16 amino acids. J was trimmed by 9 bases and V by 4 bases; bases with no gene match: 16. Germline CDR1 is SGDLS and CDR2 is YYNGEE. CDR3 loop: CASSPTEGGLWGEQFF. In DNA, the CDR3 is TGTGCCAGCAGCCCGACCGAAGGGGGCCTTTGGGGTGAGCAGTTCTTC.

This clone came up a few times. This sequence joins TRBV19 and TRBJ2-7, with 10 bases identical to TRBD1. This CDR3 region has 15 residues. In germline, CDR1 is LNHDA, CDR2 SQIVND (reference sequence). V lost 5 bases and J lost 3; bases outside the gene matches: 7. DNA for the CDR3: TGTGCCAGTAGTTGGGGGACAGGGGAAAACTACGAGCAGTACTTC. Its protein is CASSWGTGENYEQYF.

The genes are TRBV6-1 and TRBJ2-5; a possible D gene is TRBD2 (6 bases). Germline values: CDR1 MNHNS, CDR2 SASEGT. V dropped 6 bases and J dropped 5 bases, with 13 bases sitting between them. The CDR3 length is 13 residues. The DNA of the CDR3 is TGTGCCAGCAGCAAACGGGAGACGGAGACCCAGTACTTC. The encoded protein is CASSKRETETQYF.

The chain is built from TRBV10-1 and TRBJ2-1; 8 nucleotides agree with TRBD1. There are 15 residues in the CDR3. Per the germline V gene, CDR1 is WNHNN and CDR2 is SYGVQD (reference sequence). V shed 5 bases and J 2 bases; nucleotides not matched to a gene: 5. Written as DNA, the CDR3 is TGCGCCAGCAGTAAGGACAGGGAGACCTACAATGAGCAGTTCTTC. Encoded protein: CASSKDRETYNEQFF.

J is TRBJ2-1 and V is TRBV4-1; 7 bases are shared with TRBD1. V was clipped by 0 bases and J by 5 bases; unmatched bases: 4. The CDR3 extends over 15 amino acids. Germline CDR1 and CDR2: MGHRA and YSYEKL. CDR3 DNA sequence: TGCGCCAGCAGCCAAGACAGGGGGAGAAACAATGAGCAGTTCTTC. Residues: CASSQDRGRNNEQFF.

The DNA for the CDR3 is TGTGCCAGCTCGCCTAAAATGACTAGCCGAAAAGAGACCCAGTACTTC. This translates into CASSPKMTSRKETQYF. V and J are TRBV18 and TRBJ2-5; TRBD2 agrees at 7 bases. CDR1 and CDR2 from the germline V gene are KGHSH and LQKENI. With 6 bases clipped from V and 3 bases from J, the junction kept 13 bases outside the gene matches. This CDR3 comprises 16 residues.

J is TRBJ1-5 and V is TRBV5-1; 10 nucleotides match TRBD1. This CDR3 contains 17 residues. The ends lost 2 bases at V and 5 bases at J; junction bases unmatched: 10. Germline CDR1 and CDR2: SGHRS and YFSETQ. CDR3 coding DNA: TGCGCCAGCAGCTTCCTTCCCGGGACAGGGGCTGATCAGCCCCAGCATTTT. This sequence encodes CASSFLPGTGADQPQHF.

The CDR3 spells CASSSSGRSSYNEQFF. CDR3 nucleotides: TGTGCCAGCAGCTCCAGCGGGCGTAGCTCCTACAATGAGCAGTTCTTC. This rearrangement joins TRBV7-2 to TRBJ2-1, with D possibly TRBD2 on 6 matching bases. The length of the CDR3 is 16 residues. The V end lost 4 bases, the J end lost 0 bases, and 13 bases lay between the germline ends. The germline CDR1 and CDR2 sequences are SGHTA and FQGNSA.

The genes are TRBV3-1 (or the pseudogene TRBV3-2) and TRBJ1-4; 10 bases fit TRBD1. V shed 6 bases, J shed 6 bases, and the junction held 13 bases outside the gene matches. This CDR3 has 17 residues. Germline V CDR1 and CDR2: LGHDT, YNNKEL (reference sequence). CDR3 nucleotides: TGTGCCAGCAGGCAGGGGACAGGGGAAGTAAGTGATGAAAAACTGTTTTTT. This codes for CASRQGTGEVSDEKLFF.

The sample holds many counts of this clone. The chain combines TRBV28 with TRBJ2-5; 7 bases match TRBD1. The CDR3 length is 13 residues. Trimming at V came to 3 bases and at J to 5 bases, leaving 3 bases not matched to a gene. Looked up from germline, CDR1 is MDHEN and CDR2 is SYDVKM. Written as DNA, the CDR3 is TGTGCCAGCAGTTTTATGGACAGGGAGACCCAGTACTTC. It is translated as CASSFMDRETQYF.

V and J are TRBV6-1 and TRBJ1-2; 9 bases fit TRBD1. Trimming removed 2 bases from V and 8 bases from J; junction bases left unmatched: 6. From germline, CDR1 is MNHNS and CDR2 SASEGT. The CDR3 loop spans 14 amino acids. CDR3 residues: CASSEIWTGDGYTF. The CDR3 region has the DNA TGTGCCAGCAGTGAAATCTGGACAGGGGACGGCTACACCTTC.

The chain couples TRBV24-1 to TRBJ2-1; the D gene is possibly TRBD1 (5 bases). Trimming cost V 5 bases and J 0 bases, with 10 bases left between them. This CDR3 spans 15 amino acids. CDR1 is KGHDR, CDR2 SFDVKD, per germline. The CDR3 sequence: CATSVRGSSYNEQFF. DNA of the CDR3: TGTGCCACCAGTGTTAGGGGCAGCTCCTACAATGAGCAGTTCTTC.